Presented here are 25 T cell receptor beta chains from one specimen sequenced in a study of cytomegalovirus exposure and HLA in healthy donors. Primers for the PCR totalled 60 Vbeta and 13 Jbeta. Using immunoSEQ multiplex PCR, the repertoire was profiled, and TCRdb retains in-frame clones only, with some absent. The sample has around 140,000 clones; roughly 74% are singletons. The specimen was PBMCs. The origin of the receptors is a woman aged 18-29 years in good health and CMV-seropositive.

This clone occurred a few times. The chain has TRBV7-2 and TRBJ1-6; possibly TRBD1 for D (6 bases). Between the trimmed V and J ends, which lost 5 bases and 6 bases, there was a span of 20 bases. CDR1 and CDR2 from the germline V gene are SGHTA and FQGNSA. CDR3 length: 17 amino acids. The CDR3 DNA sequence: TGTGCCAGCAGCCCCTCAAGGGGGTCCCCGGTTAATTCACCCCTCCACTTT. It yields the protein CASSPSRGSPVNSPLHF. The full variable domain, completed using reference TRBV7-2 and TRBJ1-6, is GAGVSQSPSNKVTEKGKDVELRCDPISGHTALYWYRQSLGQGLEFLIYFQGNSAPDKSGLPSDRFSAERTGGSVSTLTIQRTQQEDSAVYLCASSPSRGSPVNSPLHFGNGTRLTVT.

This clone was counted only a few times. CDR3 DNA sequence: TGTGCCAGCAATACGCGCGGGGACGGGGGCTACGAGCAGTACTTC. Amino acid sequence: CASNTRGDGGYEQYF. This rearrangement joins TRBV2 to TRBJ2-7; perhaps TRBD2 as D (6 bases). Per the germline V gene, CDR1 is SNHLY and CDR2 is FYNNEI. This CDR3 has 15 amino acids. Deletions cut 7 bases from V and 3 bases from J, with 19 bases between.

This chain links TRBV6-6 with TRBJ1-3; tentatively, D is TRBD1 (5 bases). Germline CDR1 is MNHNY and CDR2 is SVGAGI (reference sequence). The CDR3 totals 16 residues. V lost 4 bases, J lost 2 bases, and 15 bases lay in between. As DNA, the CDR3 is TGTGCCAGCAGTTTCGACAGTCTACCTGCTGGAAACACCATATATTTT. It codes for CASSFDSLPAGNTIYF.

Remarks on this clone: Other DNA sequences in this sample translate to the same CDR3. This chain links TRBV7-2 with TRBJ2-7; D perhaps matches TRBD2 (7 bases). Trimming left V 1 base short and J 2 bases short, with 9 bases between. CDR1 is SGHTA and CDR2 is FQGNSA in the germline V gene. This CDR3 has 14 amino acids. In DNA, the CDR3 is TGTGCCAGCAGCTTAGGGGGGGGGCCCTACGAGCAGTACTTC. Translation gives CASSLGGGPYEQYF.

This clone was found a few times. The chain has TRBV7-2 and TRBJ2-4, with D hard to call. The V gene's germline CDR1 is SGHTA and CDR2 FQGNSA. The CDR3 covers 14 residues. V gave up 3 bases and J gave up 7 bases, with 13 bases separating them. The CDR3 loop is CASSFDPGANIQYF. The CDR3 DNA reads TGTGCCAGCAGCTTTGATCCGGGTGCGAACATTCAGTACTTC.

The gene calls are TRBV18 and TRBJ1-2, with D tentatively TRBD1 (5 bases). This CDR3 has 19 amino acids. CDR1 is KGHSH and CDR2 is LQKENI in the germline V gene. The V gene lost 1 base and the J gene lost 1 base, with 22 bases spanning the gap. The CDR3 nucleotides read TGTGCCAGCTCACCACTAACCTTAGGAGGGGCGCCGATTAACTATGGCTACACCTTC. It encodes CASSPLTLGGAPINYGYTF.

The V and J genes are TRBV7-9 and TRBJ1-1; D is unclear. The V gene lost 3 bases and the J gene lost 8 bases, with 13 bases spanning the gap. The CDR3 consists of 13 residues. The germline V gene has CDR1 SEHNR and CDR2 FQNEAQ (reference sequence). The CDR3 nucleotides are TGTGCCAGCAGCTTTTACGGGAACGGAGAAGCTTTCTTT. Encoded protein: CASSFYGNGEAFF.

This chain links TRBV7-9 with TRBJ2-1; the match to TRBD1 covers 8 bases. V trimming: 0 bases; J trimming: 10 bases; junction bases outside the gene matches: 11. CDR1 and CDR2 (germline): SEHNR, FQNEAQ (reference sequence). The CDR3 runs to 16 residues. The CDR3 sequence is CASSLAGTGSGREQFF. Here the CDR3 DNA reads TGTGCCAGCAGCTTAGCGGGGACAGGCTCAGGGAGGGAGCAGTTCTTC.

The chain couples TRBV5-1 to TRBJ1-3; D gene ambiguous. The CDR3 length is 13 residues. CDR1 is SGHRS and CDR2 is YFSETQ in the germline V gene. V was pared by 0 bases and J by 8 bases, with 9 bases between. In DNA form, the CDR3 reads TGCGCCAGCAGCTTGGCCAGGAAGGACACCATATATTTT. Protein sequence: CASSLARKDTIYF. Drawing the rest from reference TRBV5-1 and TRBJ1-3, the complete variable domain is KAGVTQTPRYLIKTRGQQVTLSCSPISGHRSVSWYQQTPGQGLQFLFEYFSETQRNKGNFPGRFSGRQFSNSRSEMNVSTLELGDSALYLCASSLARKDTIYFGEGSWLTVV.

About this clone: The same CDR3 can be traced to other DNA sequences in this sample. The rearrangement uses TRBV5-1 and TRBJ1-2; D is ambiguous. Deletions cut 0 bases from V and 4 bases from J, with 7 bases between. Germline CDR1 SGHRS, CDR2 YFSETQ. This CDR3 is built from 13 residues. CDR3 nucleotide sequence: TGCGCCAGCAGCTTGGACGATAGCTATGGCTACACCTTC. Translation gives CASSLDDSYGYTF.

The V call is TRBV7-2, the J call TRBJ2-2; 7 bases agree with TRBD2. The length of the CDR3 is 16 residues. The ends lost 5 bases at V and 4 bases at J; junction bases unmatched: 10. The germline CDR1 and CDR2 sequences are SGHTA and FQGNSA. The CDR3 protein is CASSTRLAGSTGELFF. In DNA form, the CDR3 reads TGTGCCAGCAGCACAAGACTAGCAGGATCCACCGGGGAGCTGTTTTTT. Full variable domain (remainder filled in from reference TRBV7-2 and TRBJ2-2): GAGVSQSPSNKVTEKGKDVELRCDPISGHTALYWYRQSLGQGLEFLIYFQGNSAPDKSGLPSDRFSAERTGGSVSTLTIQRTQQEDSAVYLCASSTRLAGSTGELFFGEGSRLTVL.

V usage is TRBV29-1 and J usage is TRBJ1-2, with TRBD1 identical over 11 bases. The CDR3 contains 16 residues. V dropped 7 bases and J dropped 2; count of bases not matched to a gene: 12. Germline V gene data show CDR1 as SQVTM and CDR2 as ANQGSEA. CDR3 sequence: CSAAKDRGHFNYGYTF. The CDR3 DNA follows: TGCAGCGCGGCCAAGGACAGGGGGCATTTCAACTATGGCTACACCTTC. Full variable domain (outside the CDR3, taken from reference TRBV29-1 and TRBJ1-2): SAVISQKPSRDICQRGTSLTIQCQVDSQVTMMFWYRQQPGQSLTLIATANQGSEATYESGFVIDKFPISRPNLTFSTLTVSNMSPEDSSIYLCSAAKDRGHFNYGYTFGSGTRLTVV.

V gene TRBV2 combines with J gene TRBJ2-7; maybe TRBD1 (5 bases). CDR3 length equals 14 residues. V lost 6 bases to trimming and J lost 0 bases, with 12 bases between them. CDR1 SNHLY and CDR2 FYNNEI come from the germline V gene. As DNA, the CDR3 is TGTGCCAGCAGGGACCGGACACTCTCCTACGAGCAGTACTTC. Amino acids: CASRDRTLSYEQYF.

The table lists this clone with a few counts. The chain couples TRBV2 to TRBJ1-5; D is perhaps TRBD1 (5 bases). V lost 4 bases and J 3 bases, leaving 13 bases between the germline ends. From germline, CDR1 is SNHLY and CDR2 FYNNEI. The CDR3 contains 15 residues. The chain's CDR3 is CASSAGIGNNQPQHF. In DNA form, the CDR3 reads TGTGCCAGCAGTGCAGGGATTGGGAACAATCAGCCCCAGCATTTT.

This chain joins TRBV4-1 and TRBJ1-2; TRBD1 is a possible D gene (5 bases). The CDR3 covers 16 residues. The germline V and J ends were trimmed by 0 bases and 8 bases, with 19 bases remaining between them. The germline CDR1 and CDR2 sequences are MGHRA and YSYEKL. The CDR3 loop reads CASSQDGVGGLGGYTF. Here the CDR3 DNA reads TGCGCCAGCAGCCAAGATGGTGTGGGGGGTCTTGGAGGCTACACCTTC.

Only a few counts were recorded for this clone. The chain is built from TRBV7-9 and TRBJ1-2, with D possibly matching TRBD1 (6 bases). This CDR3 spans 14 amino acids. From germline, CDR1 is SEHNR and CDR2 FQNEAQ (reference sequence). V was pared by 7 bases and J by 8 bases, with 20 bases between. In nucleotides, the CDR3 is TGTGCCAGCACCTGGGGGGGCTCCCTTAAGGGCTACACCTTC. Amino acid sequence: CASTWGGSLKGYTF.

The chain has TRBV6-5 and TRBJ2-1, with D tentatively TRBD1 (6 bases). Germline CDR1 is MNHEY and CDR2 is SVGAGI. The CDR3 is 13 amino acids. V lost 6 bases to trimming and J lost 8 bases, with 14 bases between them. The CDR3 loop is CASSLTGPDEQFF. In DNA, the CDR3 is TGTGCCAGCAGCCTCACAGGGCCCGATGAGCAGTTCTTC.

Of note for this clone: One junction end disagrees with the germline gene, perhaps due to a read error. The gene calls are TRBV11-2 and TRBJ2-1; maybe TRBD2 (5 bases). The germline V gene has CDR1 SGHAT and CDR2 FQNNGV. CDR3 length: 14 residues. CDR3: CASSLADSNNEQFF. The CDR3 region has the DNA TGTGCCAGCAGCTTAGCGGACTCCAACAATGAGCAGTTCTTC.

This clone was seen more than once but under ten times. An end of the junction differs from the germline gene, which may be a read error. V gene TRBV25-1 combines with J gene TRBJ1-5, with 7 bases aligning to TRBD1. The CDR3 loop spans 13 amino acids. Germline V gives CDR1 MGHDK, CDR2 SYGVNS. The CDR3 coding sequence is TGTGCCACCAGTGACAGGGCCGGGCAGCCCCAGCATTTT. Its protein product is CATSDRAGQPQHF.

V usage is TRBV5-1 and J usage is TRBJ2-3, with TRBD2 as a possible D gene (6 bases). The germline V gene has CDR1 SGHRS and CDR2 YFSETQ. V was cut by 0 bases and J by 0 bases, with 8 bases left in between. The CDR3 covers 15 residues. The CDR3 nucleotides are TGCGCCAGCAGCTTGGATGGGGGGAGCACAGATACGCAGTATTTT. Amino acid sequence: CASSLDGGSTDTQYF. The variable domain in full, with the rest retrieved from reference TRBV5-1 and TRBJ2-3, is KAGVTQTPRYLIKTRGQQVTLSCSPISGHRSVSWYQQTPGQGLQFLFEYFSETQRNKGNFPGRFSGRQFSNSRSEMNVSTLELGDSALYLCASSLDGGSTDTQYFGPGTRLTVL.

The chain is built from TRBV2 and TRBJ1-1, with D perhaps TRBD1 (5 bases). CDR1 is SNHLY, CDR2 FYNNEI, per germline. V dropped 5 bases and J dropped 5 bases, with 21 bases sitting between them. The CDR3 is 16 amino acids. The CDR3 spells CASSPRPGTGLTEAFF. In DNA form, the CDR3 reads TGTGCCAGCAGTCCCCGCCCCGGTACAGGTTTAACTGAAGCTTTCTTT.

The rearrangement links TRBV29-1 to TRBJ1-2; 8 bases agree with TRBD1. Germline assignment: CDR1 SQVTM and CDR2 ANQGSEA. V was clipped by 4 bases and J by 4 bases; unmatched bases: 8. The CDR3 consists of 14 residues. This chain's CDR3 is CSVGGSTGAYGYTF. As DNA, the CDR3 is TGCAGCGTTGGAGGTTCGACAGGGGCCTATGGCTACACCTTC.

This chain joins TRBV5-6 and TRBJ1-1, with D perhaps TRBD1 (6 bases). The germline gives CDR1 SGHDT, CDR2 YYEEEE. The V gene lost 0 bases and the J gene lost 1 base, with 7 bases spanning the gap. The CDR3 is made up of 14 amino acids. The chain's CDR3 is CASSLADRNTEAFF. In DNA, the CDR3 is TGTGCCAGCAGCTTGGCGGACAGGAACACTGAAGCTTTCTTT.

This sequence joins TRBV7-9 and TRBJ1-1; 8 bases line up with TRBD1. J was trimmed by 1 base and V by 5 bases; bases with no gene match: 6. CDR1 and CDR2 (germline): SEHNR, FQNEAQ (reference sequence). This CDR3 is 15 amino acids long. The CDR3 loop reads CASSTRQGTNTEAFF. CDR3 sequence (DNA): TGTGCCAGCAGCACCCGACAGGGGACGAACACTGAAGCTTTCTTT.

The chain combines TRBV5-4 with TRBJ2-3, with D possibly matching TRBD2 (5 bases). Germline V gene data show CDR1 as SGHNT and CDR2 as YYREEE (reference sequence). V was cut by 4 bases and J by 0 bases, with 12 bases left in between. This CDR3 comprises 15 residues. CDR3 region: CASSHWGASTDTQYF. CDR3 DNA: TGTGCCAGCAGCCACTGGGGAGCTAGCACAGATACGCAGTATTTT.